This T cell receptor beta chain was documented in a study of T-cell reconstitution after alpha-beta-depleted transplantation in children. A library of TCRbeta sequences, prepared with unique molecular identifiers, was generated. TCRdb fed the PCR reads into MiXCR, producing one record per CDR3 protein. The sample holds approximately 270,000 distinct CDR3 sequences, nearly 10% seen once. J was trimmed by 5 bases and V by 3 bases; bases with no gene match: 3. Germline V lookup: CDR1 SQVTM, CDR2 ANQGSEA. This CDR3 region has 13 residues. This chain links TRBV29-1 with TRBJ2-2; 7 bases are shared with TRBD1. This clonotype was obtained from a human donor who donated a stem cell graft to a child with SCID. The source was PBMCs from the stem cell graft donor, collected from the stem cell graft. The CDR3 here is CSVETGLTGELFF. CDR3 DNA: TGCAGCGTTGAGACAGGGTTAACCGGGGAGCTGTTTTTT.